The 6 T cell receptor beta chains given below trace back to one sample, sequenced in a study of pediatric ulcerative colitis. Generated by immunoSEQ multiplex PCR, the TCRdb table keeps only in-frame clones and is missing some. The sample lists roughly 37,000 clones, less than 85% occurring once. Sequencing was done on a sample of blood. The receptors stem from a girl under 18 with moderate ulcerative colitis.

The chain couples TRBV7-2 to TRBJ2-3; D not resolved. CDR1 SGHTA and CDR2 FQGNSA come from the germline V gene. The CDR3 is made up of 11 amino acids. Trimming stripped 4 bases from V and 7 bases from J, with 6 bases between. The CDR3 loop reads CASSSAYTQYF. The CDR3 coding sequence is TGTGCCAGCAGCTCCGCTTATACGCAGTATTTT.

CDR3 bases: TGTGCCAGCAGTTTCCCCGGGACAAGCTCCTACGAGCAGTACTTC. Encoded protein: CASSFPGTSSYEQYF. The gene calls are TRBV28 and TRBJ2-7, with D tentatively TRBD1 (6 bases). The CDR3 is made up of 15 amino acids. From germline, CDR1 is MDHEN and CDR2 SYDVKM. V was trimmed by 3 bases and J by 0 bases, leaving 12 bases between them.

The gene calls are TRBV7-9 and TRBJ1-1; D not certain. V dropped 4 bases and J dropped 1 base, with 7 bases sitting between them. The CDR3 is 13 amino acids. The germline V gene has CDR1 SEHNR and CDR2 FQNEAQ (reference sequence). The chain's CDR3 is CASSSPGNTEAFF. CDR3 DNA: TGTGCCAGCAGCTCCCCTGGGAACACTGAAGCTTTCTTT.

Only one count was recorded for this clone. This rearrangement joins TRBV5-4 to TRBJ1-3; D possibly corresponds to TRBD1 (6 bases). V was cut by 5 bases and J by 1 base, with 10 bases left in between. The V gene's germline CDR1 is SGHNT and CDR2 YYREEE (reference sequence). This CDR3 is built from 14 residues. The CDR3 region has the DNA TGTGCCAGCAGTATAACAGGGTCTGGAAACACCATATATTTT. The encoded protein is CASSITGSGNTIYF.

This sequence joins TRBV5-5 and TRBJ2-5; D unclear. CDR3 size: 14 residues. Germline-derived CDR1 and CDR2 are SGHKS and YYEKEE (reference sequence). The V end lost 0 bases, the J end lost 5 bases, and 11 bases lay between the germline ends. The CDR3 region is CASSLVRIGETQYF. For the CDR3, the DNA is TGTGCCAGCAGCTTGGTCAGGATTGGGGAGACCCAGTACTTC.

The chain has TRBV20-1 and TRBJ2-5, with a weak D call TRBD2 (5 bases). From germline, CDR1 is DFQATT and CDR2 SNEGSKA (reference sequence). V lost 3 bases and J lost 7, with 9 bases in between. This CDR3 is built from 11 residues. CDR3 coding DNA: TGCAGTGCTAGTACCCGGGGGACCCAGTACTTC. This gives the protein CSASTRGTQYF.